This record concerns one T cell receptor beta chain sequence. With a much larger clone just one base away, this may be a read error. This entry comes from a study of molecular identifiers for immune sequencing clone quantification. Trimming took 4 bases from V and 9 from J, leaving 13 bases between them. Germline assignment: CDR1 MNHEY and CDR2 SMNVEV (reference sequence). The CDR3 loop spans 12 amino acids. TCRdb re-derived calls from the PCR reads in MiXCR, one entry per CDR3 protein. Of 600,000 to 650,000 distinct CDR3 sequences in the sample, 15% to 20% were seen once. The origin of this receptor is a human donor in good health. Some libraries in this study had Jurkat cell RNA spiked in. Input material: naive CD8+ T cells from blood, with Jurkat cell RNA spiked in. Subset reported: FACS-sorted CD8+CD4-CCR7+CD45RA+ naive T cells. This sequence joins TRBV27 and TRBJ2-7; D might be TRBD2 (6 bases). CDR3 residues: CASSSGRGGQYF. In nucleotides, the CDR3 is TGTGCCAGCAGTTCTGGCCGGGGAGGGCAGTACTTC.